The 2 T cell receptor beta chains reported below all come from one sample, sequenced in a study of T cells in Graves' hyperthyroidism and ophthalmopathy. Researchers took RNA transcripts and amplified the TCR beta CDR3 regions from them. In the first-round RT-PCR of the TCR CDR3, the HTBI primer set was used. TCRdb reprocessed the multiplex PCR reads with MiXCR, giving one entry per CDR3 protein. Counted here are about 640,000 distinct CDR3 sequences, about 20% occurring once; the ten biggest clones make up under 35%. The specimen was blood. The receptors stem from a young man with Graves' ophthalmopathy.

The rearrangement joins TRBV12-3 or TRBV12-4 to TRBJ2-4, with 7 nucleotides matching TRBD1. Trimming took 6 bases from V and 0 from J; bases not matched to a gene: 8. CDR3 size: 16 residues. The CDR3 protein is CASSTTGFLAKNIQYF. CDR3 in DNA: TGTGCCAGCAGCACGACAGGGTTCTTAGCCAAAAACATTCAGTACTTC.

This clonotype was observed a handful of times. The chain joins TRBV20-1 to TRBJ2-3; 7 positions agree with TRBD1. Looked up from germline, CDR1 is DFQATT and CDR2 is SNEGSKA (reference sequence). V lost 5 bases to trimming and J lost 2 bases; unmatched junction nucleotides: 7. CDR3 size: 14 residues. CDR3 amino acids: CSACPGQLTDTQYF. The CDR3 region has the DNA TGCAGTGCTTGCCCGGGACAGCTCACAGATACGCAGTATTTT.